The entry below describes one T cell receptor (beta chain). This specimen comes from a study of blood T cell repertoires in COVID-19. Background on the study: Specimens from acute and convalescent COVID-19 originated in the United States, Italy and Spain. Nucleic acid was either cDNA or gDNA, and it came from T cells, B-cell-depleted T cells, or PBMCs.

The V gene end was trimmed by 6 bases and the J gene end by 6 bases; junction bases not matched to a gene: 7. Germline-derived CDR1 and CDR2 are MNHEY and SMNVEV (reference sequence). This CDR3 contains 14 residues. The protocol was immunoSEQ multiplex PCR, while the TCRdb copy is restricted to in-frame clones and leaves out a portion. The data contain approximately 220,000 clones, 85% to 90% of them singletons. The rearrangement links TRBV27 to TRBJ2-3, with 9 positions matching TRBD2. Sequencing input: peripheral blood. This TCR was sampled from a man aged 45-65 years with acute or convalescent COVID-19. The CDR3 DNA reads as TGTGCCAGCAGGGCGGGGGGGCTAGTGGATACGCAGTATTTT. It translates to CASRAGGLVDTQYF.